This record concerns one T cell receptor beta chain sequence. Original processing notes: The authors estimated nucleated cell counts from reference gene primer amplification. The method was immunoSEQ multiplex PCR; TCRdb's version includes in-frame clones alone and lacks a portion of them. For V, J and clone size, that table is used; D and trimming come from the DNA. The sample holds about 180,000 clones; roughly 87% are singletons and the top ten take about 8.3%. The data derive from a study of blood T cell repertoires in COVID-19. The sequencing input was peripheral blood. The TCR was taken from a woman between 65 and 79 years old with COVID-19, enrolled during active disease.

The CDR3, as DNA: TGTGCCAGCAAACAGGGGGCGGTCGTCACTGAAGCTTTCTTT. The encoded protein is CASKQGAVVTEAFF. This sequence joins TRBV6-5 and TRBJ1-1; 9 nucleotides match TRBD1. J lost 4 bases, V lost 7 bases, and 7 bases had no gene match. Germline V gives CDR1 MNHEY, CDR2 SVGAGI. The CDR3 totals 14 residues.